The present TCR beta chain was sequenced within a study of blood T cell repertoires in COVID-19. For the study at large: Researchers got acute and convalescent COVID-19 samples from the United States, Italy and Spain. Nucleic acid was either cDNA or gDNA, and it came from T cells, B-cell-depleted T cells, or PBMCs.

How the authors handled the data: Scientists estimated how many nucleated cells there were by amplifying reference gene primers. Using immunoSEQ multiplex PCR, the repertoire was profiled, and TCRdb retains in-frame clones only, with some absent. V and J calls and clone size are copied from that table; D and trimming were computed from the DNA. In the table there are 30,000 to 35,000 clones, around 84% of which are singletons. The germline gives CDR1 MDHEN, CDR2 SYDVKM. Unmatched junction bases numbered 7, after V lost 8 bases and J lost 3 bases. The CDR3 has 14 amino acids. The chain carries TRBV28 and TRBJ2-1; 7 nucleotides align to TRBD1. Sequenced sample: peripheral blood. This sequence was found in a man in his 70s with acute or convalescent COVID-19. DNA for the CDR3: TGTGCCAGCTCATCAGGGGGACACTACAATGAGCAGTTCTTC. This codes for CASSSGGHYNEQFF.